These T cell receptor beta chains were read from a single sample in a study of T cells in Graves' hyperthyroidism and ophthalmopathy. From the multiplex PCR reads, TCRdb called clonotypes with MiXCR, one entry per CDR3 protein. This table has roughly 570,000 distinct CDR3 sequences, around 45% appearing once. Sequenced sample: peripheral blood or thyroid tissue (not recorded which). The source of these receptors is a woman between 18 and 29 years old with Graves' hyperthyroidism. The CDR3 runs from the conserved cysteine through the conserved F or W. A D gene is named only where the DNA matches it firmly. A clone size is listed for some rows: how often the clone was seen (once, few, many), or a class if it is expanded.

j_call: TRBJ1-5; v_call: TRBV7-2; clone_size: NA; d_call: TRBD1; cdr3_nt: TGTGCCAGCAGCCAGGGGGCAGGGGCCAATCAGCCCCAGCATTTT; cdr3_aa: CASSQGAGANQPQHF
j_call: TRBJ2-7; v_call: TRBV2; clone_size: many; d_call: NA; cdr3_nt: TGTGCCAGCAGTGAAGAACTAGCTACCAACGAGCAGTACTTC; cdr3_aa: CASSEELATNEQYF
j_call: TRBJ2-7; v_call: TRBV7-9; clone_size: many; d_call: TRBD2; cdr3_nt: TGTGCCAGCAGTCCCAGCGGGAGGGGTCACGAGCAGTACTTC; cdr3_aa: CASSPSGRGHEQYF
j_call: TRBJ2-5; v_call: TRBV7-3; clone_size: once; d_call: NA; cdr3_nt: TGTGCCAGCGCACCGAGGGCCGGGGAATTGTCGGAGACCCAGTACTTC; cdr3_aa: CASAPRAGELSETQYF
j_call: TRBJ2-7; v_call: TRBV19; clone_size: many; d_call: NA; cdr3_nt: TGTGCCAGTAGTATTCTTAGCGGATCCTACGAGCAGTACTTC; cdr3_aa: CASSILSGSYEQYF
j_call: TRBJ1-2; v_call: TRBV29-1; clone_size: many; d_call: NA; cdr3_nt: TGCAGCGTTGAGGAACAGGGTTCTAACTATGGCTACACCTTC; cdr3_aa: CSVEEQGSNYGYTF
j_call: TRBJ2-2; v_call: TRBV7-8; clone_size: many; d_call: NA; cdr3_nt: TGTGCCAGCAGCTTAGCCGAGGGATCTAACACCGGGGAGCTGTTTTTT; cdr3_aa: CASSLAEGSNTGELFF
j_call: TRBJ2-2; v_call: TRBV10-3; clone_size: many; d_call: TRBD2; cdr3_nt: TGTGCCATCAGTGAGACTAGCGGGAACGCCGGGGAGCTGTTTTTT; cdr3_aa: CAISETSGNAGELFF
j_call: TRBJ2-3; v_call: TRBV13; clone_size: NA; d_call: NA; cdr3_nt: TGTGCCTCGGGCAGACGCACAGATACGCAGTATTTT; cdr3_aa: CASGRRTDTQYF
j_call: TRBJ2-7; v_call: TRBV7-2; clone_size: NA; d_call: NA; cdr3_nt: TGTGCCAGCAGCTTAGGTGGGAACAATGAGCAGTACTTC; cdr3_aa: CASSLGGNNEQYF
j_call: TRBJ2-5; v_call: TRBV18; clone_size: many; d_call: NA; cdr3_nt: TGTGCCAGCTCACCACCGGAAGAGACCCAGTACTTC; cdr3_aa: CASSPPEETQYF
j_call: TRBJ1-1; v_call: TRBV3-2; clone_size: many; d_call: NA; cdr3_nt: TGTGCCAGCAGCCAATTAAACCCCAGGGCGAGGTCCACTGAAGCTTTCTTT; cdr3_aa: CASSQLNPRARSTEAFF
j_call: TRBJ1-2; v_call: TRBV14; clone_size: many; d_call: NA; cdr3_nt: TGTGCCAGCAGCCAGGGAACATGGTCCTTTGGCTACACCTTC; cdr3_aa: CASSQGTWSFGYTF
j_call: TRBJ1-5; v_call: TRBV6-5; clone_size: NA; d_call: NA; cdr3_nt: TGTGCCAGCAGAGCACAAGGGGTTTGGTCCTTTAGCAATCAGCCCCAGCATTTT; cdr3_aa: CASRAQGVWSFSNQPQHF
j_call: TRBJ2-2; v_call: TRBV19; clone_size: many; d_call: NA; cdr3_nt: TGTGCCAGTAGTATAATTAGGTTGGGGGGACAGTCGAACACCGGGGAGCTGTTTTTT; cdr3_aa: CASSIIRLGGQSNTGELFF
j_call: TRBJ2-5; v_call: TRBV7-9; clone_size: many; d_call: TRBD1; cdr3_nt: TGTGCCACCAAGACAGGGGCTGGGGACACCCAGTACTTC; cdr3_aa: CATKTGAGDTQYF
j_call: TRBJ2-5; v_call: TRBV20-1; clone_size: NA; d_call: TRBD1; cdr3_nt: TGCAGTGGACAGGGGGGGGAGACCCAGTACTTC; cdr3_aa: CSGQGGETQYF
j_call: TRBJ2-3; v_call: TRBV9; clone_size: NA; d_call: NA; cdr3_nt: TGTGCCAGCAGCGTAGGCGGCGCCAAAGATACGCAGTATTTT; cdr3_aa: CASSVGGAKDTQYF
j_call: TRBJ1-1; v_call: TRBV19; clone_size: many; d_call: TRBD1; cdr3_nt: TGTGCCAGTACCCGTGACAGGGCCACTGAAGCTTTCTTT; cdr3_aa: CASTRDRATEAFF
j_call: TRBJ2-7; v_call: TRBV18; clone_size: many; d_call: TRBD1; cdr3_nt: TGTGCCAGCTCTCCGAGACAGGGCGAGCAGTACTTC; cdr3_aa: CASSPRQGEQYF
j_call: TRBJ1-4; v_call: TRBV20-1; clone_size: NA; d_call: NA; cdr3_nt: TGCAGTGCTCAGGACAGCGATGCAACTAATGAAAAACTGTTTTTT; cdr3_aa: CSAQDSDATNEKLFF
j_call: TRBJ1-5; v_call: TRBV6-1; clone_size: NA; d_call: NA; cdr3_nt: TGTGCCAGCACTACAGGGAATCAGCCCCCGCATTTT; cdr3_aa: CASTTGNQPPHF
j_call: TRBJ2-7; v_call: TRBV20-1; clone_size: NA; d_call: TRBD1; cdr3_nt: TGCAGTGCCAGCAGTCGGACAGGGTGGGAGCAGTACTTC; cdr3_aa: CSASSRTGWEQYF
j_call: TRBJ1-1; v_call: TRBV9; clone_size: NA; d_call: TRBD1; cdr3_nt: TGTGCCAGCAGCCAGAGAGGACAGGGGGGCCGGGCTGAAGCTTTCTTT; cdr3_aa: CASSQRGQGGRAEAFF
j_call: TRBJ1-5; v_call: TRBV6-7; clone_size: many; d_call: NA; cdr3_nt: TGTGCCAGCAGTTACAGCGGGGGGCGGCAGCCCCAGCATTTT; cdr3_aa: CASSYSGGRQPQHF
j_call: TRBJ1-2; v_call: TRBV19; clone_size: NA; d_call: NA; cdr3_nt: TGTGCCAGTACCCGCCCCTACTATGGCTACACCTTC; cdr3_aa: CASTRPYYGYTF
j_call: TRBJ1-4; v_call: TRBV4-2; clone_size: many; d_call: NA; cdr3_nt: TGTGCCAGCAGCCAAGGAGCGAGGAGAGGCAATGAAAAACTGTTTTTT; cdr3_aa: CASSQGARRGNEKLFF
j_call: TRBJ1-5; v_call: TRBV5-4; clone_size: NA; d_call: NA; cdr3_nt: TGTGCCAGCAGTGTCACAGATACGCAGCATTTT; cdr3_aa: CASSVTDTQHF
j_call: TRBJ1-1; v_call: TRBV7-2; clone_size: NA; d_call: TRBD1; cdr3_nt: TGTGCCAGCAGCCCCCGACAGGGGCTTATTGCTTTCTTT; cdr3_aa: CASSPRQGLIAFF
j_call: TRBJ2-5; v_call: TRBV9; clone_size: NA; d_call: NA; cdr3_nt: TGTGCCAGCAGCCCAGGTAGGGCAGCCGGCACCGGGGAGACCCAGTACTTC; cdr3_aa: CASSPGRAAGTGETQYF
j_call: TRBJ1-1; v_call: TRBV10-3; clone_size: NA; d_call: NA; cdr3_nt: TGTGCCATCAGTGAGTCTCTGCGGTGGGGGACCCTAGCCAACACTGAAGCTTTCTTT; cdr3_aa: CAISESLRWGTLANTEAFF